Listed here are 32 T cell receptor beta chains from one sample, sequenced in a study of blood T cell repertoires in COVID-19. Libraries were prepared by immunoSEQ multiplex PCR; TCRdb keeps only in-frame clonotypes and omits some of them. The sample comprises about 310,000 clones, about 89% of which are singletons, and over 8% rests with the top ten. The sequencing sample was made of PBMCs or T cells enriched from blood (not recorded which). Receptor source: a woman aged 40-49 years who had recovered from COVID-19.

The chain carries TRBV27 and TRBJ1-1; a possible D gene is TRBD1 (5 bases). The CDR3 consists of 12 residues. CDR1 and CDR2 from the germline V gene are MNHEY and SMNVEV (reference sequence). Trimming shortened V by 7 bases and J by 6 bases, and 12 bases separated the two germline ends. CDR3 DNA: TGTGCCAGCATGGGGCAGTACGCTGAAGCTTTCTTT. Translation gives CASMGQYAEAFF.

The CDR3 nucleotides are TGTGCCAGCTCACCTTGGACAAACGGTCAAGAGACCCAGTACTTC. Protein: CASSPWTNGQETQYF. The V and J genes are TRBV18 and TRBJ2-5; D is perhaps TRBD1 (5 bases). The germline gives CDR1 KGHSH, CDR2 LQKENI. This CDR3 region has 15 residues. V was shortened by 3 bases and J by 2 bases, with 13 bases between the two germline ends.

This clone was seen a few times. The rearrangement joins TRBV5-1 to TRBJ1-1; 9 bases fit TRBD1. This CDR3 spans 13 amino acids. Germline V gene lookup returns CDR1 SGHRS and CDR2 YFSETQ. The V and J ends lost 3 bases and 5 bases, in that order; junction bases with no gene match: 2. CDR3 residues: CASSYDRGTEAFF. CDR3 sequence (DNA): TGCGCCAGCAGCTACGACAGGGGGACTGAAGCTTTCTTT. Full variable domain (rest looked up from reference TRBV5-1 and TRBJ1-1): KAGVTQTPRYLIKTRGQQVTLSCSPISGHRSVSWYQQTPGQGLQFLFEYFSETQRNKGNFPGRFSGRQFSNSRSEMNVSTLELGDSALYLCASSYDRGTEAFFGQGTRLTVV.

A remark on this clone: Germline and junction disagree at one end, which may indicate a read error. This chain uses TRBV3-1 (or the pseudogene TRBV3-2) with TRBJ1-6; tentative D call: TRBD1 (6 bases). This CDR3 has 16 residues. Germline CDR1 is LGHDT and CDR2 is YNNKEL (reference sequence). Written as DNA, the CDR3 is TGTGCCAGCAGCCAAGGGGCGACAGGTCCCCGGGGACCCCTCCATTTT. Protein sequence: CASSQGATGPRGPLHF.

This chain links TRBV4-1 with TRBJ2-7; 7 bases agree with TRBD2. This CDR3 spans 17 amino acids. CDR1 is MGHRA, CDR2 YSYEKL, per germline. V shed 4 bases and J 4 bases; nucleotides not matched to a gene: 16. Here the CDR3 DNA reads TGCGCCAGCAGCCTCCCCACCAGGCGGGAGAAGGCATACGAGCAGTACTTC. As protein: CASSLPTRREKAYEQYF.

The chain joins TRBV16 to TRBJ2-7; the D is unclear. Per the germline V gene, CDR1 is KGHSY and CDR2 is FQNENV. This CDR3 has 13 residues. V was cut by 2 bases and J by 2 bases, with 7 bases left in between. CDR3 region: CASSQSAPYEQYF. CDR3 nucleotides: TGTGCCAGCAGCCAAAGCGCTCCCTACGAGCAGTACTTC.

The rearrangement joins TRBV7-9 to TRBJ1-4, with 7 bases fitting TRBD1. CDR1 is SEHNR, CDR2 FQNEAQ, per germline (reference sequence). V dropped 5 bases and J dropped 7; count of bases not matched to a gene: 16. The CDR3 has 17 amino acids. CDR3 loop: CASSLNRGEVFGEKLFF. The CDR3 nucleotides are TGTGCCAGCAGCCTCAACAGGGGAGAGGTGTTCGGTGAAAAACTGTTTTTT.

This clone was seen a single time. This chain links TRBV15 with TRBJ1-4, with D tentatively TRBD1 (5 bases). Deletions cut 1 base from V and 4 bases from J, with 10 bases between. CDR3 size: 15 residues. The germline gives CDR1 LNHNV, CDR2 YYDKDF (reference sequence). CDR3 sequence reads: CATSRVPGGNEKLFF. The CDR3 nucleotides read TGTGCCACCAGCAGAGTGCCGGGGGGTAATGAAAAACTGTTTTTT.

This sequence joins TRBV30 and TRBJ2-5, with TRBD2 matching over 9 bases. CDR1 GTSNPN and CDR2 SVGIG come from the germline V gene (reference sequence). CDR3 length: 17 amino acids. Unmatched junction bases numbered 14, after V lost 1 base and J lost 5 bases. The DNA for the CDR3 is TGTGCCTGGAGTGGGTTGGTGGTAGCGGGGGTGGTCGAGACCCAGTACTTC. Its translation: CAWSGLVVAGVVETQYF.

The V call is TRBV5-8, the J call TRBJ1-5; D unclear. Germline assignment: CDR1 SGHTS and CDR2 YDEGEE. The V and J ends lost 6 bases and 7 bases respectively, with 17 bases between them. This CDR3 is 14 amino acids long. The CDR3 here is CASTSRAAEQPQHF. The CDR3 bases are TGTGCCAGCACCTCGAGGGCAGCCGAACAGCCCCAGCATTTT.

The rearrangement links TRBV5-1 to TRBJ1-3; no definite D call. The V end lost 4 bases, the J end lost 4 bases, and 12 bases lay between the germline ends. The CDR3 covers 14 residues. Germline V CDR1 and CDR2: SGHRS, YFSETQ. The CDR3 protein is CASSPNGIGNTIYF. The CDR3 region has the DNA TGCGCCAGCAGCCCTAACGGTATCGGAAACACCATATATTTT.

The chain employs TRBV28 and TRBJ2-1; TRBD2 matches at 11 bases. CDR1 and CDR2 from the germline V gene are MDHEN and SYDVKM. The CDR3 runs 14 residues. V gave up 10 bases and J gave up 9 bases; unmatched junction bases: 11. CDR3 sequence: CATSGTSGYGEQFF. Written as DNA, the CDR3 is TGTGCCACCTCGGGGACTAGCGGTTACGGTGAGCAGTTCTTC.

This sequence joins TRBV5-1 and TRBJ1-1; D is possibly TRBD1 (5 bases). Trimming shortened V by 6 bases and J by 0 bases, and 12 bases separated the two germline ends. The CDR3 totals 14 residues. CDR1 and CDR2 (germline): SGHRS, YFSETQ. The CDR3 protein is CASNGWGVNTEAFF. CDR3 nucleotides: TGCGCCAGCAACGGTTGGGGGGTGAACACTGAAGCTTTCTTT.

This clone showed up just once. The genes are TRBV29-1 and TRBJ2-1; D is uncertain. The CDR3 loop spans 13 amino acids. V was trimmed by 4 bases and J by 0 bases, leaving 7 bases between them. The germline V gene has CDR1 SQVTM and CDR2 ANQGSEA. CDR3 bases: TGCAGCGTTGGAGCGACCTCCTACAATGAGCAGTTCTTC. This gives the protein CSVGATSYNEQFF.

V gene TRBV5-5 combines with J gene TRBJ2-1; 7 nucleotides match TRBD2. Germline trimming cut 3 bases from V and 6 bases from J; bases unmatched to any gene: 9. This CDR3 comprises 15 residues. Per germline, CDR1 SGHKS and CDR2 YYEKEE (reference sequence). CDR3 DNA: TGTGCCAGCAGCTCCGGGGCTAGCGGAGGCAATGAGCAGTTCTTC. Amino acid sequence: CASSSGASGGNEQFF.

For the CDR3, the DNA is TGTGCCAGCAGGGGACAGGGACTCTACGAGCAGTACTTC. Its protein is CASRGQGLYEQYF. V is TRBV27 and J is TRBJ2-7; 9 bases line up with TRBD1. Germline-derived CDR1 and CDR2 are MNHEY and SMNVEV (reference sequence). Trimming removed 6 bases from V and 3 bases from J; junction bases left unmatched: 3. The CDR3 loop spans 13 amino acids.

The rearrangement joins TRBV28 to TRBJ1-5, with D possibly matching TRBD1 (6 bases). Trimming removed 6 bases from V and 3 bases from J, with 9 bases in between. Per germline, CDR1 MDHEN and CDR2 SYDVKM. The CDR3 extends over 13 amino acids. The DNA for the CDR3 is TGTGCCAGCAGAGGACAGTACAATCAGCCCCAGCATTTT. Translation gives CASRGQYNQPQHF.

The chain employs TRBV3-1 (or the pseudogene TRBV3-2) and TRBJ2-7, with 8 bases that match TRBD2. V lost 3 bases, J lost 4 bases, and 5 bases stayed unmatched. The CDR3 extends over 14 amino acids. CDR1 is LGHDT, CDR2 YNNKEL, per germline (reference sequence). The CDR3 DNA reads TGTGCCAGCAGCCACGGGGGGGCCGAGTACGAGCAGTACTTC. It encodes CASSHGGAEYEQYF.

This clone was observed once. The CDR3 loop is CASSILATDTQYF. The CDR3 bases are TGTGCCAGCAGTATCTTGGCCACAGATACGCAGTATTTT. The chain combines TRBV6-4 with TRBJ2-3, with D uncertain. With 5 bases removed from V and 2 bases from J, the gap between germline ends came to 8 bases. Germline-derived CDR1 and CDR2 are MRHNA and SNTAGT. There are 13 residues in the CDR3.

The J gene is TRBJ1-1, the V gene TRBV19; 8 nucleotides match TRBD1. V lost 6 bases and J lost 4; bases outside the gene matches: 7. The germline CDR1 and CDR2 sequences are LNHDA and SQIVND (reference sequence). The CDR3 runs to 14 residues. The CDR3 bases are TGTGCCAGTAGCGACAGGGGAGGAGGCACTGAAGCTTTCTTT. It translates to CASSDRGGGTEAFF.

The J gene is TRBJ2-5, the V gene TRBV11-3; 7 nucleotides match TRBD2. Germline trimming cut 0 bases from V and 4 bases from J; bases unmatched to any gene: 8. There are 16 residues in the CDR3. Germline V lookup: CDR1 SGHNT, CDR2 YENEEA. This chain's CDR3 is CASSLERAGVGETQYF. The CDR3 DNA is TGTGCCAGCAGCTTAGAGCGGGCGGGAGTCGGAGAGACCCAGTACTTC.

The chain employs TRBV7-2 and TRBJ2-2, with a tentative D call TRBD2 (5 bases). CDR1 is SGHTA and CDR2 is FQGNSA in the germline V gene. The length of the CDR3 is 15 residues. V lost 1 base and J lost 4, with 10 bases in between. The CDR3 DNA follows: TGTGCCAGCAGCTTAGGAGGGTTATTCACCGGGGAGCTGTTTTTT. Translation: CASSLGGLFTGELFF.

This clone was detected only a few times. This chain uses TRBV5-4 with TRBJ2-7; 8 nucleotides match TRBD2. The junction had 12 bases not matched to a gene; V was cut back by 4 bases and J by 6 bases. Germline V lookup: CDR1 SGHNT, CDR2 YYREEE (reference sequence). This CDR3 region has 15 residues. The DNA of the CDR3 is TGTGCCAGCAGCATTTCCGGGACTAGGGGTTTCGAGCAGTACTTC. This codes for CASSISGTRGFEQYF.

V usage is TRBV24-1 and J usage is TRBJ2-1; D gene unclear. V lost 5 bases and J lost 6, with 7 bases in between. This CDR3 has 12 amino acids. Germline lookup yields CDR1 KGHDR and CDR2 SFDVKD. Here the CDR3 DNA reads TGTGCCACCAGTGGCCCCAGCAATGAGCAGTTCTTC. Translating gives CATSGPSNEQFF.

The chain couples TRBV29-1 to TRBJ2-1; D call uncertain. Per germline, CDR1 SQVTM and CDR2 ANQGSEA. Trimming took 5 bases from V and 0 from J, leaving 14 bases between them. This CDR3 has 15 residues. The CDR3 region has the DNA TGCAGCGTTTCAGTAGCCGGAAGCTCCTACAATGAGCAGTTCTTC. Protein: CSVSVAGSSYNEQFF.

The chain combines TRBV11-3 with TRBJ2-1; D gene ambiguous. Germline CDR1 SGHNT, CDR2 YENEEA. The CDR3 consists of 11 residues. V was cut by 4 bases and J by 7 bases, with 5 bases left in between. The CDR3 DNA reads TGTGCCAGCAGCTCGTTTAATGAGCAGTTCTTC. Amino acid sequence: CASSSFNEQFF.

The sample holds a few counts of this clone. The chain combines TRBV2 with TRBJ1-1; D is perhaps TRBD1 (5 bases). The CDR3 extends over 14 amino acids. Germline values: CDR1 SNHLY, CDR2 FYNNEI. V dropped 2 bases and J dropped 4 bases, with 11 bases sitting between them. CDR3 loop: CASSEQGRSTEAFF. CDR3 nucleotide sequence: TGTGCCAGCAGTGAACAGGGCAGGAGCACTGAAGCTTTCTTT.

The chain couples TRBV27 to TRBJ1-5; maybe TRBD1 (5 bases). Germline values: CDR1 MNHEY, CDR2 SMNVEV (reference sequence). The CDR3 covers 16 residues. V gave up 8 bases and J gave up 0 bases, with 17 bases separating them. The CDR3, as DNA: TGTGCCAGCGGGCTACCCGGGGGGAGTAGCAATCAGCCCCAGCATTTT. Protein: CASGLPGGSSNQPQHF.

This chain connects TRBV30 to TRBJ2-2; no reliable D call. This CDR3 has 13 residues. V was clipped by 6 bases and J by 0 bases, with 8 bases between them. Per the germline V gene, CDR1 is GTSNPN and CDR2 is SVGIG (reference sequence). CDR3 region: CACKQSNTGELFF. The CDR3 region has the DNA TGTGCCTGCAAACAGTCGAACACCGGGGAGCTGTTTTTT.

The chain uses TRBV2 and TRBJ1-4; 10 bases are shared with TRBD1. The CDR3 extends over 16 amino acids. Germline CDR1 is SNHLY and CDR2 is FYNNEI. V trimming: 1 base; J trimming: 6 bases; junction bases outside the gene matches: 5. Here the CDR3 DNA reads TGTGCCAGCAGTGAAGAGGGGGGACAGGGGCATGAAAAACTGTTTTTT. Protein sequence: CASSEEGGQGHEKLFF.

The V gene is TRBV3-1 (or the pseudogene TRBV3-2), the J gene TRBJ2-5; 8 bases are shared with TRBD1. The CDR3 spans 17 residues. Germline CDR1 and CDR2: LGHDT and YNNKEL (reference sequence). Unmatched junction bases numbered 11, after V lost 0 bases and J lost 5 bases. The chain's CDR3 is CASSQDIAAGGAETQYF. CDR3 in DNA: TGTGCCAGCAGCCAAGATATCGCGGCAGGGGGCGCGGAGACCCAGTACTTC.

The chain employs TRBV19 and TRBJ1-4; D possibly corresponds to TRBD1 (5 bases). V lost 4 bases to trimming and J lost 5 bases, with 11 bases between them. Germline CDR1 LNHDA, CDR2 SQIVND (reference sequence). CDR3 length equals 14 residues. The DNA of the CDR3 is TGTGCCAGTAGTAGGGGGGGTCAGAATGAAAAACTGTTTTTT. Amino acids: CASSRGGQNEKLFF.